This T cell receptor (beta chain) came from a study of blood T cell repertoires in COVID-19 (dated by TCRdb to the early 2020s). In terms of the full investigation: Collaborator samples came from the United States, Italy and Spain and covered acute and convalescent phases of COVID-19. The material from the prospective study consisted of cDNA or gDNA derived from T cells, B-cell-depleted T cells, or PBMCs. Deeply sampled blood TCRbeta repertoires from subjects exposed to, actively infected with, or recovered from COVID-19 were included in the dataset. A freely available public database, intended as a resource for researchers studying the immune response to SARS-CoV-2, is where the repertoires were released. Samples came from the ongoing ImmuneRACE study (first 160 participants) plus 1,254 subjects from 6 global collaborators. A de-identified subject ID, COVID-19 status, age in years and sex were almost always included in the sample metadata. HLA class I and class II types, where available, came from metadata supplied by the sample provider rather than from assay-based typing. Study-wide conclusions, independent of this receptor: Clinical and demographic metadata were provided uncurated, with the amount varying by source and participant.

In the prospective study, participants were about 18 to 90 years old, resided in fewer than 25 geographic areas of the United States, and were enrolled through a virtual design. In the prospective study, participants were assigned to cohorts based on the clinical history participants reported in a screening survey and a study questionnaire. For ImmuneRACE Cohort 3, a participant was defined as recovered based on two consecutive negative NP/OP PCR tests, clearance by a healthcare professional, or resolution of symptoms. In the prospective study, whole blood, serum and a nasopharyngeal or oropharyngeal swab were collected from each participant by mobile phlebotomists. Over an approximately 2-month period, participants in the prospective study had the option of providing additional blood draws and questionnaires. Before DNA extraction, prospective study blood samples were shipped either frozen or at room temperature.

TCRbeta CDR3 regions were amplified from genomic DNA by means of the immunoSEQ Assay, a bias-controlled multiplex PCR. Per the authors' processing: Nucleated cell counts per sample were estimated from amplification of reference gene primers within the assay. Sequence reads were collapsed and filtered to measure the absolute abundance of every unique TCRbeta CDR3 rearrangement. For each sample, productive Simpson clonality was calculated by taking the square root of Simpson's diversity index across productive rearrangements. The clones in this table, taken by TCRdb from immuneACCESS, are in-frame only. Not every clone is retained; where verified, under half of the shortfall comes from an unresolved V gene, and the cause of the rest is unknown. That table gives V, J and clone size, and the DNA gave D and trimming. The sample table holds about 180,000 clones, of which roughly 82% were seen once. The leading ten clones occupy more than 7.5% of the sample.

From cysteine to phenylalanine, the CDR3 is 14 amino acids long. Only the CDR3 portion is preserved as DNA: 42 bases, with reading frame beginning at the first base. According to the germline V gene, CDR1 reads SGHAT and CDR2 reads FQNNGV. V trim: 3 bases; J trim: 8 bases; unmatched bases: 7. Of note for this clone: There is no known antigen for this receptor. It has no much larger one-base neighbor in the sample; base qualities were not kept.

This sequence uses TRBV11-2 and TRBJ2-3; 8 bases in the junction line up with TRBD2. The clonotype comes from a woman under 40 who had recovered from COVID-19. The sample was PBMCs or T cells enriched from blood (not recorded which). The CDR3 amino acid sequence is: CASSFSGLGGTQYF. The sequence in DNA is TGTGCCAGCAGCTTCTCGGGACTAGGCGGTACGCAGTATTTT.